This T cell receptor beta chain was obtained from a study of sequential checkpoint blockade in melanoma. The study, taken as a whole, reports: Patients with week-13 increases in T-cell fraction and clonality benefited about 30 times more often.

Germline V lookup: CDR1 LNHNV, CDR2 YYDKDF (reference sequence). Germline trimming cut 3 bases from V and 4 bases from J; bases unmatched to any gene: 4. The length of the CDR3 is 16 residues. For this clone: No antigen is known for it.

Profiling relied on immunoSEQ multiplex PCR, and the TCRdb table lists in-frame clones only, not all of them. The sample lists around 480 clones, more than 20% occurring once. The treatment: randomized to nivolumab then ipilimumab (arm A) or the reverse (arm B). Patients had received no earlier DNA-damaging chemotherapy. Sequencing used tumor tissue (inferred from file names), obtained from a patient given nivolumab and ipilimumab in sequence. The clonotype was recovered from a human donor with melanoma. This sequence joins TRBV15 and TRBJ2-1; 12 positions match TRBD2. CDR3 nucleotide sequence: TGTGCCACCAGCAGTGCTAGCGGGGGGGAATACAATGAGCAGTTCTTC. Residues: CATSSASGGEYNEQFF. Full variable domain (outside the CDR3, taken from reference TRBV15 and TRBJ2-1): DAMVIQNPRYQVTQFGKPVTLSCSQTLNHNVMYWYQQKSSQAPKLLFHYYDKDFNNEADTPDNFQSRRPNTSFCFLDIRSPGLGDTAMYLCATSSASGGEYNEQFFGPGTRLTVL.